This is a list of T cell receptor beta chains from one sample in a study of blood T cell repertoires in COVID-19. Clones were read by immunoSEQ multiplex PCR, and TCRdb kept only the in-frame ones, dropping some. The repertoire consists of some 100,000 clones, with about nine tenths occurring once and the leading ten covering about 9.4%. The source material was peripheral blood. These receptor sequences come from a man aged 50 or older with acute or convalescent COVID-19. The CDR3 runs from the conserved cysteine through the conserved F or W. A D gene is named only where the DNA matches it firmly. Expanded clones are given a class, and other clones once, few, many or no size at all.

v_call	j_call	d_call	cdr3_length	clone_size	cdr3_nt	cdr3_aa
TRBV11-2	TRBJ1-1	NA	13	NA	TGTGCCAGCAGCCTGAACAGGGTCACTGAAGCTTTCTTT	CASSLNRVTEAFF
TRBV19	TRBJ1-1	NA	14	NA	TGTGCCAGTACCCTCGACAGTTGGTTCACTGAAGCTTTCTTT	CASTLDSWFTEAFF
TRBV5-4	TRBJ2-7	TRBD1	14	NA	TGTGCCAGCAGAGAGGACAGGCCGCCCTACGAGCAGTACTTC	CASREDRPPYEQYF
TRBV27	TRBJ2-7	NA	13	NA	TGTGCCAGCAGTCCCGGACAGTCCTACGAGCAGTACTTC	CASSPGQSYEQYF
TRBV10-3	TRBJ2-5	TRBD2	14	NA	TGTGCCATCAAACGTAGCGGGGCCCAAGAGACCCAGTACTTC	CAIKRSGAQETQYF
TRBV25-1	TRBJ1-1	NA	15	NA	TGTGCCAGCAGGAAAACAGGAAAGGAAGGGACTGAAGCTTTCTTT	CASRKTGKEGTEAFF
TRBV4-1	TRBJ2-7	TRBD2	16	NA	TGCGCCAGCAGCCAAGTAGGGACTAGCGGGAGCTACGAGCAGTACTTC	CASSQVGTSGSYEQYF
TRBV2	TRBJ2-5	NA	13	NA	TGTGCCAGTCAGAAGGGGAACCAAGAGACCCAGTACTTC	CASQKGNQETQYF
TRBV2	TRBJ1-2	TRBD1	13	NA	TGTGCCAGCAGTGAAGAGGCAGGGGGTGGCTACACCTTC	CASSEEAGGGYTF
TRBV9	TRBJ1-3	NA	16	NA	TGTGCCAGCAGCGTAGAGGTCAACTACTCTGGAAACACCATATATTTT	CASSVEVNYSGNTIYF
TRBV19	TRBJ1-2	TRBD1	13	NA	TGTGCCAGTACTGAAGACAGGGGGCTTGGCTACACCTTC	CASTEDRGLGYTF
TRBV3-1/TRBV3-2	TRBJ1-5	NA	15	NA	TGTGCCAGCAGCACGAGGGGAGGGGGCAATCAGCCCCAGCATTTT	CASSTRGGGNQPQHF
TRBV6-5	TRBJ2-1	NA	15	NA	TGTGCCAGCAGCCGGCGGGCGGCATCATACAATGAGCAGTTCTTC	CASSRRAASYNEQFF
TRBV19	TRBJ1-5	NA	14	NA	TGTGCCAGTAGTACCTACAGGAGCAATCAGCCCCAGCATTTT	CASSTYRSNQPQHF
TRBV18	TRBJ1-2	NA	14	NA	TGTGCCAGCTCACCACAGGCAGGCACCTATGGCTACACCTTC	CASSPQAGTYGYTF
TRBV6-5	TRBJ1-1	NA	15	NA	TGTGCCAGCAGTTACTCAGGCAGGGGCGTCACTGAAGCTTTCTTT	CASSYSGRGVTEAFF
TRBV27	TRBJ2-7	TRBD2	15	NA	TGTGCCAGCAGTTCCGGACTAGCGGCGGGTAGCGAGCAGTACTTC	CASSSGLAAGSEQYF
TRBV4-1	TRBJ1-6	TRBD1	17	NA	TGCGCCAGCAGCCAAGATTCTAGACAGGGACCCTATTCACCCCTCCACTTT	CASSQDSRQGPYSPLHF
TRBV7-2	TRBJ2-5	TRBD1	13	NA	TGTGCCAGCAGCTCAGGACAGGCAGAGACCCAGTACTTC	CASSSGQAETQYF
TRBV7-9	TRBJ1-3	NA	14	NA	TGTGCCAGCAGCCCCGGGGGGGACGGAAACACCATATATTTT	CASSPGGDGNTIYF
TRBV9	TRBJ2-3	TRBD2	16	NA	TGTGCCAGCAGCCCCCGCCCCCGGGAGGGCACAGATACGCAGTATTTT	CASSPRPREGTDTQYF
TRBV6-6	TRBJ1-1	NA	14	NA	TGTGCCAGCATCGAATTTCCAGAGACTACTGAAGCTTTCTTT	CASIEFPETTEAFF
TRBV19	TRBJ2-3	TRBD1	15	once	TGTGCCAGTAAAGCATCGGGACAGGCTACAGATACGCAGTATTTT	CASKASGQATDTQYF
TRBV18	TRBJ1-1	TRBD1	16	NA	TGTGCCAGCTCACTAACCCGACAGGGGCAGAACACTGAAGCTTTCTTT	CASSLTRQGQNTEAFF
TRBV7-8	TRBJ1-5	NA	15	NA	TGTGCCAGCAGCTTAGGAAGTCAGTTGAATCAGCCCCAGCATTTT	CASSLGSQLNQPQHF
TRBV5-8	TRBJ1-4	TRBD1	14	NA	TGTGCCAGCAGCCTCGGGACAGGGTATGAAAAACTGTTTTTT	CASSLGTGYEKLFF
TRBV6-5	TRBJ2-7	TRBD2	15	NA	TGTGCCAGCAACCTTAGGGGAGGGCCGTCCTACGAGCAGTACTTC	CASNLRGGPSYEQYF